The present entry profiles one T cell receptor beta chain with its context. Which antigen it targets is not known. Base qualities are not at hand, and no much larger clone is one base apart. TCRbeta CDR3 regions were amplified from genomic DNA by means of the immunoSEQ Assay, a bias-controlled multiplex PCR. On the study's bioinformatics: Within the assay, amplification of reference gene primers was used to estimate how many nucleated cells each sample contained. To quantify the absolute abundance of each unique TCRbeta CDR3 rearrangement, sequence reads were collapsed and filtered. Productive Simpson clonality was computed per sample as the square root of Simpson's diversity index over productive rearrangements. TCRdb limited this immuneACCESS table to in-frame rearrangements with V and J called. A share of clones is missing; checked studies link under half to unresolved V genes, and the rest is unexplained. V, J and clone size are those of that table, while D and trimming were read from the DNA. The sample profile shows about 280,000 clones; about 89% of them were found once. The top ten clonotypes cover about 4.6% of the sample.

This specimen belongs to a study of blood T cell repertoires in COVID-19 (dated by TCRdb to the early 2020s). About the study as a whole: The collaborator samples originated in the United States, Italy and Spain and spanned the acute and convalescent phases of COVID-19. A de-identified subject ID, COVID-19 status, age in years and sex were almost always included in the sample metadata. The dataset comprised deeply sampled blood TCRbeta repertoires from subjects exposed to, actively infected with, or recovered from COVID-19. The samples were drawn from the first 160 participants of the ongoing ImmuneRACE study and from 950 to 1,500 subjects provided by 6 global collaborators. The prospective study material was composed of cDNA or gDNA derived from T cells, B-cell-depleted T cells, or PBMCs. A freely available public database, intended as a resource for researchers studying the immune response to SARS-CoV-2, is where the repertoires were released. HLA class I and class II types, where available, came from metadata supplied by the sample provider rather than from assay-based typing. The study at large found these results: The amount of clinical and demographic metadata varied by source and participant and was provided uncurated.

Collaborating institutions collected whole blood in K2EDTA tubes following their own protocols. For TCRbeta analysis, collaborators shipped samples as frozen whole blood, isolated PBMCs, or DNA extracted from either of those sample types. CDR1 and CDR2 (LGHDT, YNNKEL) derive from the germline V gene (reference sequence). V is shortened by 2 bases, J by 2 bases, and the region joining them spans 15 bases. From the cysteine through the phenylalanine, the CDR3 covers 16 amino acids. The entry retains the CDR3 DNA only, 48 bases that are in frame from base 1. Specimen: peripheral blood. This clonotype originated in a man aged 35-49 years with acute or convalescent COVID-19. Here the chain combines TRBV3-1 (or the pseudogene TRBV3-2) and TRBJ1-2; the D region possibly corresponds to TRBD1 (6 bases align). The DNA sequence is given as TGTGCCAGCAGCCAACGAGGGGCCCAGGGGAACTATGGCTACACCTTC. It is translated as CASSQRGAQGNYGYTF.